The T cell receptor (beta chain) described here comes from a study of CXCR3-negative and CXCR3-positive naive CD8 T cells. Whole-study results and caveats: Naive cells, whether CXCR3-negative or CXCR3-positive, had similar TRBV-TRBJ usage, while memory cells differed.

Libraries of TRB cDNA were made by 5' RACE and carried UMIs. TCRdb re-called the 5' RACE reads and gives one entry per CDR3 protein, without DNA. This sample lists approximately 45,000 distinct CDR3 sequences; its ten largest clones have 14% to 15%. A remark on this clonotype: Its antigen remains unknown.

The CDR3 runs 13 residues. Germline CDR1 reads DFQATT; CDR2 reads SNEGSKA (reference sequence). Sequencing used memory CD8+ T cells from blood. The sequence was collected from a human donor in good health. Some clones in this sample may be carry-over from other donors' samples. The chain combines TRBV20-1 with TRBJ1-1. The CDR3 loop reads CSARGSRDTEAFF.